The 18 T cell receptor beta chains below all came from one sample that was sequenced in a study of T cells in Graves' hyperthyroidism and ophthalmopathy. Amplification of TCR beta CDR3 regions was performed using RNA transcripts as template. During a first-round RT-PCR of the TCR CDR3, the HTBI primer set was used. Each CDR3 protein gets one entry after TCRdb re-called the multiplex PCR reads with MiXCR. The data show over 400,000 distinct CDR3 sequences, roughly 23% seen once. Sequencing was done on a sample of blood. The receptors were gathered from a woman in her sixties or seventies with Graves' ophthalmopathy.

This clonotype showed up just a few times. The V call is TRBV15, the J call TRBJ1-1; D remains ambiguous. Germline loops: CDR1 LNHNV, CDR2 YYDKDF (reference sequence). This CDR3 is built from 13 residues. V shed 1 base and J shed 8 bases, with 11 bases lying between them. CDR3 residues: CATSRGDMAEAFF. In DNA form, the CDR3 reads TGTGCCACCAGCAGAGGAGACATGGCCGAAGCTTTCTTT.

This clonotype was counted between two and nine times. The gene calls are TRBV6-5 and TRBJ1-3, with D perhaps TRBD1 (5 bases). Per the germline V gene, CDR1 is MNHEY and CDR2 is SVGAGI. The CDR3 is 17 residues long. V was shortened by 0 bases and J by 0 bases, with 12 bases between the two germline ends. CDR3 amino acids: CASSYSLQGYSGNTIYF. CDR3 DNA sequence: TGTGCCAGCAGTTACTCGTTGCAGGGTTACTCTGGAAACACCATATATTTT.

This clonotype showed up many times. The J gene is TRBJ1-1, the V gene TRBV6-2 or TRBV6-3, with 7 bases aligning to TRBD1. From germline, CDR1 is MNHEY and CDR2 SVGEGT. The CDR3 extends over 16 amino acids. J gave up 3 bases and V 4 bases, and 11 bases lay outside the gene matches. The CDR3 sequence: CASSFRDRARYTEAFF. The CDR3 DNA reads TGTGCCAGCAGTTTCCGGGACAGAGCTCGTTACACTGAAGCTTTCTTT.

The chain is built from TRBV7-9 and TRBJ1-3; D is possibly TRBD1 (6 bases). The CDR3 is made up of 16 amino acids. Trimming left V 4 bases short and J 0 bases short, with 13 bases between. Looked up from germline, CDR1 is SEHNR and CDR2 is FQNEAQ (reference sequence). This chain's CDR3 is CASSSLGTPSGNTIYF. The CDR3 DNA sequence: TGTGCCAGCAGCTCACTTGGGACACCCTCTGGAAACACCATATATTTT.

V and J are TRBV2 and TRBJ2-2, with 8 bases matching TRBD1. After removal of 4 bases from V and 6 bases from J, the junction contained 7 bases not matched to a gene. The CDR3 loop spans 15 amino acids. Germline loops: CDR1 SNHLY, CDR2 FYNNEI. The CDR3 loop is CASSAFLQGAGELFF. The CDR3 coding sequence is TGTGCCAGCAGTGCTTTTTTACAGGGGGCCGGGGAGCTGTTTTTT.

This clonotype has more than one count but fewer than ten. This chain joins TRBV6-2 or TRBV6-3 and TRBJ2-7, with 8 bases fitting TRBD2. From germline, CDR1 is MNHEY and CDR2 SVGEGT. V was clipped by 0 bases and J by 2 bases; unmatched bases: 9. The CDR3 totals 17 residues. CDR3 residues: CASSYSMISGSPYEQYF. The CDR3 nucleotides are TGTGCCAGCAGTTACTCGATGATCAGCGGGAGCCCCTACGAGCAGTACTTC.

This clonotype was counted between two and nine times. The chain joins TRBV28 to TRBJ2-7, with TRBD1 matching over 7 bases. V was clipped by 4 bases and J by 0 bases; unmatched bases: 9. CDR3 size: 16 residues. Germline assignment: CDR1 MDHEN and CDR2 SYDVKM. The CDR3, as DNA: TGTGCCAGCAGTTCCCTCGGACAGGCCAGCTCCTACGAGCAGTACTTC. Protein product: CASSSLGQASSYEQYF.

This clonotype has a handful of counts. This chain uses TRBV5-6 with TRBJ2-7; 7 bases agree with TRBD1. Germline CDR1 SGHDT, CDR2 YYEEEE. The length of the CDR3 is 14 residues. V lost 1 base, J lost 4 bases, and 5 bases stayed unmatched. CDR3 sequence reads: CASSLTGAGYEQYF. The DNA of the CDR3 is TGTGCCAGCAGCTTGACAGGGGCAGGATACGAGCAGTACTTC.

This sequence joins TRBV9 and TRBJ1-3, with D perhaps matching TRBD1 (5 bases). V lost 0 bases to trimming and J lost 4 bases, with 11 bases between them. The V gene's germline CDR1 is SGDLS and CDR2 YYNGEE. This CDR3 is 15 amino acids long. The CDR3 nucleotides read TGTGCCAGCAGCGTAGCTACGGGGGAGGGAAACACCATATATTTT. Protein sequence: CASSVATGEGNTIYF.

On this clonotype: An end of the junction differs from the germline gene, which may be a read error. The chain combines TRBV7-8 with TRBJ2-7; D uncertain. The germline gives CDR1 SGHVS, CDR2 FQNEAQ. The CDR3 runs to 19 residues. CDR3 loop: CASSQDPSAITVGSYEQYF. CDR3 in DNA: TGCGCCAGCAGCCAAGATCCGAGCGCAATCACCGTAGGATCCTACGAGCAGTACTTC.

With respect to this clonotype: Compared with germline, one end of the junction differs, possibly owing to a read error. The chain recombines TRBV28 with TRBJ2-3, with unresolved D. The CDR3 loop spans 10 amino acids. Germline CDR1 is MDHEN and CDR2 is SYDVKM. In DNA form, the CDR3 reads TGTGCCGGCAGCTCTCGGTCGCAGTATTTT. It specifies CAGSSRSQYF. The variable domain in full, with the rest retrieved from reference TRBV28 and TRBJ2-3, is DVKVTQSSRYLVKRTGEKVFLECVQDMDHENMFWYRQDPGLGLRLIYFSYDVKMKEKGDIPEGYSVSREKKERFSLILESASTNQTSMYLCAGSSRSQYFGPGTRLTVL.

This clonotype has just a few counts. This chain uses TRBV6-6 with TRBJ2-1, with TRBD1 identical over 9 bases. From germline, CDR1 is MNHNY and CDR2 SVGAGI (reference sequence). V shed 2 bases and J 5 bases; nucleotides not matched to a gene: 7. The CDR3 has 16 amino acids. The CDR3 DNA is TGTGCCAGCAGTTACGCCCCGGGACAGGGTCACAATGAGCAGTTCTTC. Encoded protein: CASSYAPGQGHNEQFF.

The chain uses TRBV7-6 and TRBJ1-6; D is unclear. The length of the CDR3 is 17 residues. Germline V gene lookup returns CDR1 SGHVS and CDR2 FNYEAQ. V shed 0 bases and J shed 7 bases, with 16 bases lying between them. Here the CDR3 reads CASSLASGLSGNSPLHF. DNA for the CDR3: TGTGCCAGCAGCTTAGCCAGTGGACTCTCTGGGAATTCACCCCTCCACTTT.

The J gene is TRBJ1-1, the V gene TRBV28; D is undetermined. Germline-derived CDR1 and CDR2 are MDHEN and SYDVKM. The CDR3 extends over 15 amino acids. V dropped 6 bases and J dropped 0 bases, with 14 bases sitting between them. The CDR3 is CASSWNSLMNTEAFF. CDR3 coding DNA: TGTGCCAGCAGCTGGAACAGTCTCATGAACACTGAAGCTTTCTTT.

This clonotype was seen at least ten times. The CDR3 nucleotides read TGTGCCAGCAGTTCCGAGGGGGCGAACACTGGAAACACCATATATTTT. It codes for CASSSEGANTGNTIYF. The chain has TRBV28 and TRBJ1-3; 7 nucleotides match TRBD1. CDR3 length: 16 amino acids. Per the germline V gene, CDR1 is MDHEN and CDR2 is SYDVKM. Trimming removed 4 bases from V and 2 bases from J; junction bases left unmatched: 8.

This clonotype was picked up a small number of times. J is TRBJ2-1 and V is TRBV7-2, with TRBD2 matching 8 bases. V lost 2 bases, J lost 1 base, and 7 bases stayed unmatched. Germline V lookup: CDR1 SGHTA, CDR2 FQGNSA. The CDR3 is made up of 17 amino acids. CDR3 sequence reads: CASSLMAGGRSYNEQFF. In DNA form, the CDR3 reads TGTGCCAGCAGCTTAATGGCGGGAGGACGTTCCTACAATGAGCAGTTCTTC.

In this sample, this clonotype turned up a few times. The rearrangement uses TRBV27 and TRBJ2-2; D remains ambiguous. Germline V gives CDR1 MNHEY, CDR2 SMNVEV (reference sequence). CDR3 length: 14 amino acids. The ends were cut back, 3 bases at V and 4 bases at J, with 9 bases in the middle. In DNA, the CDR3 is TGTGCCAGCAGTTTGAGTATAGGCACCGGGGAGCTGTTTTTT. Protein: CASSLSIGTGELFF.

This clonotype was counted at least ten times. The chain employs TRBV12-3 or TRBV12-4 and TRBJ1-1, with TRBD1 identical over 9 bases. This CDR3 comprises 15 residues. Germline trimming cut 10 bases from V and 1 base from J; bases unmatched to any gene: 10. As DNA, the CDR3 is TGTGCCAACTCACCCCCGGGACAGGGGAACACTGAAGCTTTCTTT. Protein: CANSPPGQGNTEAFF.